What follows describes a single T cell receptor beta chain. This CDR3 comprises 15 residues. Looked up from germline, CDR1 is MGHRA and CDR2 is YSYEKL. Trimming cost V 1 base and J 1 base; bases outside gene matches: 3. This sample stems from a study of blood T cell repertoires in COVID-19. Sequencing was performed with immunoSEQ multiplex PCR; in TCRdb, only in-frame clones are kept and a portion is missing. This table has roughly 320,000 clones, more than 90% appearing once. The sample was PBMCs or T cells enriched from blood (not recorded which). The V and J genes are TRBV4-1 and TRBJ1-1, with 7 nucleotides matching TRBD1. The clonotype originates from a woman between 25 and 40 years old who had been exposed to COVID-19. The CDR3 DNA reads as TGCGCCAGCAGCCAAGGGTCAGGGGGGAACACTGAAGCTTTCTTT. Translated: CASSQGSGGNTEAFF.